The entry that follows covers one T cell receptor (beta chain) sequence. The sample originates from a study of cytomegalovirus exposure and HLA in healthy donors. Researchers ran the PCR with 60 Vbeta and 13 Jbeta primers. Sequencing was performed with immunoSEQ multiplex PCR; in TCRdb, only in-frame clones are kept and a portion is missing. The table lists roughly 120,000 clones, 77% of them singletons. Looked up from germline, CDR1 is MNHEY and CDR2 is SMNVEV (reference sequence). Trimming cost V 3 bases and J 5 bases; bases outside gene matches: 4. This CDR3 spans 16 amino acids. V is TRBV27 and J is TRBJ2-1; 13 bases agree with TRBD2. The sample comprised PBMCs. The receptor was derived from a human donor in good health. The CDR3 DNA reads TGTGCCAGCAGTTTTGTGACTAGCGGGAGGAACAATGAGCAGTTCTTC. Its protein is CASSFVTSGRNNEQFF.